In its sample, the clone carrying this T cell receptor (beta chain) was seen many times. The data belong to a study of identical twins. TCRdb reanalysed the 5' RACE reads using MiXCR and keeps one entry per CDR3 protein. The sample records some 230,000 distinct CDR3 sequences, approximately 7.1% being singletons. Germline V lookup: CDR1 SEHNR, CDR2 FQNEAQ (reference sequence). The CDR3 sequence is 17 residues long. With V trimmed by 3 bases and J by 2 bases, 11 bases remained unmatched. These same data were also listed under a study on T cells expressing NK-cell markers.

The sequenced sample consisted of CD8+ T cells sorted from blood. The chain joins TRBV7-9 to TRBJ2-3, with 7 bases fitting TRBD2. The clonotype comes from a woman younger than 30 in good health. The DNA for the CDR3 is TGTGCCAGCAGCTTGGACCCCTTCCGGGGGGACACAGATACGCAGTATTTT. Translation: CASSLDPFRGDTDTQYF.